This TCR beta chain was observed in a study of T cells in Graves' hyperthyroidism and ophthalmopathy. The overall study: Before treatment of any kind, peripheral blood was taken at initial diagnosis. The study's findings and limits: The model forecast ophthalmopathy, anticipating it by a median around 6.5 months before onset. A model built on 13 V-J features separated ophthalmopathy from stable hyperthyroidism.

TCR beta CDR3 regions were amplified from RNA. First-round RT-PCR with HTBI primers amplified the TCR CDR3 region. TCRdb processed the multiplex PCR reads anew with MiXCR; each CDR3 protein has one entry. The sample holds a few hundred thousand distinct CDR3 sequences, approximately 14% seen once. V lost 1 base to trimming and J lost 10 bases, with 13 bases between them. The length of the CDR3 is 13 residues. In germline, CDR1 is LGHNA, CDR2 YNFKEQ. This clonotype has only a few counts. Its target is unknown. The study excluded patients with uncontrolled infection, other autoimmune disease, pregnancy or lactation.

The origin of this receptor is a woman in her 30s with Graves' hyperthyroidism. The chain recombines TRBV4-2 with TRBJ1-1; D unclear. The sample consisted of blood. CDR3 residues: CASSQGIGERAFF. Here the CDR3 DNA reads TGTGCCAGCAGCCAAGGGATCGGGGAAAGAGCTTTCTTT.